The 20 T cell receptor beta chains in this list originate from one sample, sequenced in a study of blood T cells in healthy people across ages. A J-beta primer mix and a sample-barcoded 5' primer were used in a second PCR of about 6 to 12 cycles. Each CDR3 protein gets one entry after TCRdb re-called the 5' RACE reads with MiXCR. The table has approximately 900,000 distinct CDR3 sequences, about 48% seen once. The material sequenced was blood. These receptors were obtained from a man between 25 and 39 years old in good health.

The sample holds a few counts of this clonotype. The chain joins TRBV21-1 to TRBJ1-6. TRBV21-1 is described as a pseudogene. The CDR3 is 12 amino acids. The CDR3 bases are TGTGCCAGCAGCGGATATAATTCACCCCTCCACTTT. It is translated as CASSGYNSPLHF.

J is TRBJ2-5 and V is TRBV12-3 or TRBV12-4; possibly TRBD1 or TRBD2 for D (6 bases each). V dropped 4 bases and J dropped 5 bases, with 11 bases sitting between them. The CDR3 covers 13 residues. The CDR3 DNA follows: TGTGCCAGCAGTTGGGGGGCGTCGGAGACCCAGTACTTC. Protein product: CASSWGASETQYF.

This chain connects TRBV27 to TRBJ2-3; TRBD2 agrees at 10 bases. The CDR3 length is 18 residues. CDR1 is MNHEY and CDR2 is SMNVEV in the germline V gene (reference sequence). V lost 1 base and J lost 4; bases outside the gene matches: 11. The CDR3 sequence: CASSLLGGSGGRADTQYF. In DNA form, the CDR3 reads TGTGCCAGCAGTTTATTAGGTGGTAGCGGGGGGCGAGCAGATACGCAGTATTTT.

This chain connects TRBV5-1 to TRBJ2-5; TRBD1 aligns across 8 bases. The length of the CDR3 is 16 residues. The V segment lost 4 bases and the J segment 5 bases; nucleotides outside the gene matches: 13. Germline V CDR1 and CDR2: SGHRS, YFSETQ. CDR3 in amino acids: CASSPSLRDRMETQYF. In DNA, the CDR3 is TGCGCCAGCAGCCCGTCCCTTCGGGACAGGATGGAGACCCAGTACTTC. Complete variable domain (other parts from reference TRBV5-1 and TRBJ2-5): KAGVTQTPRYLIKTRGQQVTLSCSPISGHRSVSWYQQTPGQGLQFLFEYFSETQRNKGNFPGRFSGRQFSNSRSEMNVSTLELGDSALYLCASSPSLRDRMETQYFGPGTRLLVL.

This chain joins TRBV7-2 and TRBJ2-6; the D is unclear. The CDR3 has 16 residues. Trimming took 4 bases from V and 0 from J, leaving 10 bases between them. CDR1 and CDR2 (germline): SGHTA, FQGNSA. Here the CDR3 reads CASSSSYSSGANVLTF. CDR3 nucleotide sequence: TGTGCCAGCAGCTCCTCATACAGCTCTGGGGCCAACGTCCTGACTTTC.

Turning to this clonotype: The junction does not match germline at one end; this may be a read error. J is TRBJ1-4 and V is TRBV28; tentative D call: TRBD1 (6 bases). Germline CDR1 reads MDHEN; CDR2 reads SYDVKM. The CDR3 length is 17 residues. The CDR3 loop reads CASSLSRGLVANEKPFF. CDR3 coding DNA: TGTGCCAGCAGTTTATCCAGGGGACTGGTAGCTAATGAAAAACCGTTTTTT. Combining the CDR3 with reference TRBV28 and TRBJ1-4 gives the whole variable domain DVKVTQSSRYLVKRTGEKVFLECVQDMDHENMFWYRQDPGLGLRLIYFSYDVKMKEKGDIPEGYSVSREKKERFSLILESASTNQTSMYLCASSLSRGLVANEKPFFGSGTQLSVL.

The V and J genes are TRBV7-2 and TRBJ1-1; D is uncertain. The CDR3 runs 16 residues. The germline CDR1 and CDR2 sequences are SGHTA and FQGNSA. V gave up 1 base and J gave up 4 bases, with 16 bases separating them. CDR3 amino acids: CASSLEGVGIGTEAFF. CDR3 DNA: TGTGCCAGCAGCTTAGAGGGCGTGGGCATTGGCACTGAAGCTTTCTTT.

The CDR3 DNA reads TGTGCCAGCAGCCCTGGACTAGCGGGGGGGAAGTCCTACGAGCAGTACTTC. Protein sequence: CASSPGLAGGKSYEQYF. The chain joins TRBV3-1 to TRBJ2-7, with 15 nucleotides matching TRBD2. Germline V gives CDR1 LGHDT, CDR2 YNNKEL (reference sequence). Losses at the gene ends were 4 bases for V and 1 base for J; bases not matched to a gene: 5. The CDR3 contains 17 residues.

This chain connects TRBV30 to TRBJ1-6; 7 bases match TRBD1. Germline V gives CDR1 GTSNPN, CDR2 SVGIG (reference sequence). CDR3 length equals 13 residues. Trimming at V came to 2 bases and at J to 10 bases, leaving 5 bases not matched to a gene. The CDR3 DNA follows: TGTGCCTGGAGTAGACAGGGTAGCTCACCCCTCCACTTT. Amino acids: CAWSRQGSSPLHF.

This clonotype was found a few times. The rearrangement links TRBV5-1 to TRBJ2-3; the D call may be TRBD1 or TRBD2 (5 bases each). V was pared by 2 bases and J by 6 bases, with 22 bases between. Germline V lookup: CDR1 SGHRS, CDR2 YFSETQ. CDR3 length: 17 residues. This CDR3 is CASSFPYHTQGEDTQYF. In DNA, the CDR3 is TGCGCCAGCAGCTTCCCTTATCACACGCAGGGAGAGGATACGCAGTATTTT.

The rearrangement joins TRBV6-1 to TRBJ2-7; D unresolved. The CDR3 extends over 14 amino acids. Germline CDR1 and CDR2: MNHNS and SASEGT. Trimming removed 1 base from V and 6 bases from J, with 13 bases in between. CDR3 residues: CASSEVSGPLEQYF. DNA for the CDR3: TGTGCCAGCAGTGAAGTCTCTGGGCCCCTCGAGCAGTACTTC.

Only one count was recorded for this clonotype. For the CDR3, the DNA is TGTGCCAGCCTGGGTTTCTCCTACGAGCAGTACTTC. It yields the protein CASLGFSYEQYF. The chain links TRBV28 to TRBJ2-4; unclear D gene. The last part of the DNA fits TRBJ2-7 better; the J call may be wrong. This CDR3 is built from 12 residues. Germline V CDR1 and CDR2: MDHEN, SYDVKM.

V usage is TRBV6-5 and J usage is TRBJ2-3; tentative D call: TRBD1 (5 bases). The CDR3 sequence is 16 residues long. The V end lost 2 bases, the J end lost 0 bases, and 12 bases lay between the germline ends. Germline values: CDR1 MNHEY, CDR2 SVGAGI. The CDR3 sequence is CASSYLDRPSTDTQYF. CDR3 DNA sequence: TGTGCCAGCAGTTACCTTGACAGACCTAGCACAGATACGCAGTATTTT.

This clonotype has only a few counts. The chain couples TRBV15 to TRBJ1-4, with D tentatively TRBD1 (5 bases). The germline V gene has CDR1 LNHNV and CDR2 YYDKDF (reference sequence). V lost 8 bases, J lost 8 bases, and 12 bases lay in between. The CDR3 is 12 amino acids. The CDR3 DNA follows: TGTGCCACCCGTAGGGGCTCGGAAAAACTGTTTTTT. It yields the protein CATRRGSEKLFF.

A few counts support this clonotype. V and J are TRBV7-2 and TRBJ1-1; D perhaps matches TRBD1 (5 bases). V was pared by 1 base and J by 7 bases, with 10 bases between. Per the germline V gene, CDR1 is SGHTA and CDR2 is FQGNSA. The CDR3 runs 13 residues. CDR3 DNA: TGTGCCAGCAGCTTAGTTCAGGGTAATGAAGCTTTCTTT. Translation: CASSLVQGNEAFF.

The J gene is TRBJ1-2, the V gene TRBV4-2, with no clear D. The CDR3 runs to 15 residues. The germline V gene has CDR1 LGHNA and CDR2 YNFKEQ. Deletions cut 4 bases from V and 0 bases from J, with 12 bases between. CDR3 DNA: TGTGCCAGCAGCCCCTCGGAACGAGCTAACTATGGCTACACCTTC. It is translated as CASSPSERANYGYTF.

This clonotype was detected only a few times. V is TRBV27 and J is TRBJ1-5, with no clear D. CDR3 length: 14 amino acids. Per the germline V gene, CDR1 is MNHEY and CDR2 is SMNVEV (reference sequence). Trimming removed 6 bases from V and 2 bases from J, with 11 bases in between. CDR3 in DNA: TGTGCCAGCAGCCCCGCCTCGGGCAATCAGCCCCAGCATTTT. Encoded protein: CASSPASGNQPQHF.

This clonotype occurred once. This sequence joins TRBV20-1 and TRBJ1-2; D unresolved. CDR3 size: 8 residues. Per the germline V gene, CDR1 is DFQATT and CDR2 is SNEGSKA (reference sequence). The CDR3 reads CRSYGYTF. In nucleotides, the CDR3 is TGCAGGAGCTATGGCTACACCTTC.

The chain combines TRBV20-1 with TRBJ1-2, with 7 bases that match TRBD1. In germline, CDR1 is DFQATT, CDR2 SNEGSKA (reference sequence). The V and J ends lost 6 bases and 4 bases, in that order; junction bases with no gene match: 8. The length of the CDR3 is 13 residues. CDR3 in DNA: TGCAGTGCCCATAGGGGACAGTCCTATGGCTACACCTTC. Protein: CSAHRGQSYGYTF.

This clonotype was picked up a small number of times. The chain combines TRBV7-3 with TRBJ2-7, with D unresolved. Trimming cost V 5 bases and J 3 bases, with 17 bases left between them. Germline V gives CDR1 SGHTA, CDR2 FQGTGA. This CDR3 has 15 amino acids. The CDR3 DNA reads as TGTGCCAGCAGCCCCAATGGGCAGATCGACTACGAGCAGTACTTC. It specifies CASSPNGQIDYEQYF.